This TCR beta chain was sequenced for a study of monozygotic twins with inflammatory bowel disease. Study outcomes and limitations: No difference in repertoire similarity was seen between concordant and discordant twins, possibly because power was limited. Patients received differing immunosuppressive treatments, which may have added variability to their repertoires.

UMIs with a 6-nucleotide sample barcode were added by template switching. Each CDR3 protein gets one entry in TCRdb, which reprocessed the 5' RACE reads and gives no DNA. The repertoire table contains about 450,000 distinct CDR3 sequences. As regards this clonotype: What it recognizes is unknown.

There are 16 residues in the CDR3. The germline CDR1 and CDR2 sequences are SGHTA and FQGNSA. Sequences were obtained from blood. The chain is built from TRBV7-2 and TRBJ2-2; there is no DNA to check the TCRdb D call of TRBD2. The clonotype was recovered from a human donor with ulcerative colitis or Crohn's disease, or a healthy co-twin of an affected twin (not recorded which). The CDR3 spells CASSSLAGTNTGELFF.